The rows below give T cell receptor beta chains drawn from one sample of a study of blood T cell repertoires in COVID-19. Sequenced by immunoSEQ multiplex PCR; TCRdb stores in-frame clones only, minus some. In the table there are 100,000 to 150,000 clones, around 80% of which are singletons. Sequenced input: peripheral blood. The source is a man aged 70-80 years with acute or convalescent COVID-19. Both conserved end residues are part of each CDR3. A D gene is named only where the DNA matches it firmly. Some rows have no size entry. The others give once, few or many, or a class for an expanded clone.

clone_size	j_call	d_call	v_call	cdr3_nt	cdr3_aa
.	TRBJ2-2	.	TRBV6-6	TGTGCCAGCCGCAGGCCGAACACCGGGGAGCTGTTTTTT	CASRRPNTGELFF
.	TRBJ1-4	.	TRBV5-1	TGCGCCAGCAGCTTGGCCAAGGGGCCAACTAATGAAAAACTGTTTTTT	CASSLAKGPTNEKLFF
once	TRBJ1-2	TRBD1	TRBV12-5	TGTGCTAGTGGTTTGGCGACAGGGTTAGTCTATGGCTACACCTTC	CASGLATGLVYGYTF
few	TRBJ2-1	TRBD1	TRBV5-1	TGCGCCAGCAGCCCCGGGACAGGGGGATACAATGAGCAGTTCTTC	CASSPGTGGYNEQFF
.	TRBJ1-3	.	TRBV11-2	TGTGCCAGCAGCTTAGTTCGGTACTCTGGAAACACCATATATTTT	CASSLVRYSGNTIYF
.	TRBJ2-1	.	TRBV5-1	TGCGCCAGCAGCTTCAGGGTCCAGGGCAATGAGCAGTTCTTC	CASSFRVQGNEQFF
.	TRBJ1-5	TRBD1	TRBV10-3	TGTGCCATCAGTACCGGGACAGACCCTCGGAGCAATCAGCCCCAGCATTTT	CAISTGTDPRSNQPQHF
.	TRBJ2-7	TRBD2	TRBV6-6	TGTGCCAGCAGCTATATAGCGGGGGGGCCTGACGAGCAGTACTTC	CASSYIAGGPDEQYF
once	TRBJ2-7	.	TRBV7-7	TGTGCTAGCAGCTTACGTCCAGGGGGACTGAACGAGCAGTACTTC	CASSLRPGGLNEQYF
.	TRBJ2-7	TRBD1	TRBV30	TGTGCCTGGGACAGGGGGTCTGGGTACGAGCAGTACTTC	CAWDRGSGYEQYF
.	TRBJ2-7	.	TRBV19	TGTGTCAGTAGTATAGGGGCCGACAGCTACGAGCAGTACTTC	CVSSIGADSYEQYF
.	TRBJ2-7	TRBD2	TRBV10-2	TGCGCCAGCAGGATGACTAGGCGGGGGACCTACGAGCAGTACTTC	CASRMTRRGTYEQYF
.	TRBJ2-5	TRBD2	TRBV18	TGTGCCAGCTCACCCAAGTCGGGGGGACAAGAGACCCAGTACTTC	CASSPKSGGQETQYF